A selection of T cell receptor beta chains follows, all from one sample in a study of T-cell memory formation after mild COVID-19. TCRdb fed the 5' RACE reads into MiXCR, producing one record per CDR3 protein. Altogether about 290,000 distinct CDR3 sequences are present, 15% to 20% being singletons, with the ten largest covering 20% to 25%. Input material: PBMCs or a T cell subset sorted from them (not recorded which). Source of these receptors: a man between 18 and 35 years old who had mild COVID-19 (a few samples of this study predate the infection). Cell type and time point are not known. The CDR3 runs from the conserved cysteine through the conserved F or W. D genes are given only for firm matches. Not every row has a clone size; where given, it reads once, few, many or a size class.

size: few; V: TRBV7-3; D: TRBD1; J: TRBJ1-1; DNA: TGTGCCAGCAGCTTAACTCAGGGGGCCACTGAAGCTTTCTTT; CDR3: CASSLTQGATEAFF
size: few; V: TRBV29-1; D: TRBD1; J: TRBJ2-5; DNA: TGCAGCCAGAGTGGACAGGGCGGTATAGAGACCCAGTACTTC; CDR3: CSQSGQGGIETQYF
size: few; V: TRBV6-5; D: NA; J: TRBJ2-3; DNA: TGTGCCAGCAGTTACGTCGGGTTGGGCACAGATACGCAGTATTTT; CDR3: CASSYVGLGTDTQYF
size: NA; V: TRBV3-1; D: TRBD2; J: TRBJ2-3; DNA: TGTGCCAGCAGCCAACTGGTAGCGGGGGGCACAGATACGCAGTATTTT; CDR3: CASSQLVAGGTDTQYF
size: many; V: TRBV7-2; D: NA; J: TRBJ2-1; DNA: TGTGCCAGCAGCTTTAACTCAGCCTACAATGAGCAGTTCTTC; CDR3: CASSFNSAYNEQFF
size: NA; V: TRBV6-5; D: TRBD2; J: TRBJ2-2; DNA: TGTGCCAGCAGTTACGGGAGGGGGACTAGCGGGGGGCCTAACACCGGGGAGCTGTTTTTT; CDR3: CASSYGRGTSGGPNTGELFF
size: NA; V: TRBV5-1; D: NA; J: TRBJ2-2; DNA: TGCGCCAGCAGCTTGGTAGGCAGCCAAAACACCGGGGAGCTGTTTTTT; CDR3: CASSLVGSQNTGELFF
size: NA; V: TRBV7-2; D: TRBD2; J: TRBJ2-5; DNA: TGTGCCAGCAGGGGGGAGGGAAGGCTCACAGAGACCCAGTACTTC; CDR3: CASRGEGRLTETQYF
size: many; V: TRBV6-1; D: TRBD1; J: TRBJ2-2; DNA: TGTGCCAGCAGTCGGACAGGGGGGGACACCGGGGAGCTGTTTTTT; CDR3: CASSRTGGDTGELFF
size: NA; V: TRBV13; D: NA; J: TRBJ1-5; DNA: TGTGCCAGCAGCTTAGGGGTCCTCTCCTCCGGCCGGCCCCAGCATTTT; CDR3: CASSLGVLSSGRPQHF
size: few; V: TRBV2; D: TRBD1; J: TRBJ1-1; DNA: TGTGCCAGCACCAGGGGGCCGGGGACTGAAGCTTTCTTT; CDR3: CASTRGPGTEAFF
size: NA; V: TRBV4-3; D: TRBD1; J: TRBJ2-7; DNA: TGCGCCAGCAGCCAAGCCCGGGACAGAGACTACGAGCAGTACTTC; CDR3: CASSQARDRDYEQYF
size: NA; V: TRBV7-2; D: TRBD1; J: TRBJ1-5; DNA: TGTGCCAGCAGCTTAACCTGGGACAGCCGGGGGCCCCAGCATTTT; CDR3: CASSLTWDSRGPQHF
size: few; V: TRBV5-1; D: NA; J: TRBJ2-5; DNA: TGCGCCAGCAGCTCGGGGACAAAAGAGACCCAGTACTTC; CDR3: CASSSGTKETQYF
size: few; V: TRBV5-4; D: TRBD1; J: TRBJ1-4; DNA: TGTGCCAGCAGCTTGCAGGGGGCGGTTGAAAAACTGTTTTTT; CDR3: CASSLQGAVEKLFF
size: many; V: TRBV2; D: NA; J: TRBJ2-1; DNA: TGTGCCAGCTATGGTACTAGCCTAGGCTCCTACAATGAGCAGTTCTTC; CDR3: CASYGTSLGSYNEQFF
size: few; V: TRBV11-3; D: NA; J: TRBJ2-1; DNA: TGTGCCAGCAGCACACAGCAGGGATATCACAATGAGCAGTTCTTC; CDR3: CASSTQQGYHNEQFF
size: NA; V: TRBV6-2/TRBV6-3; D: NA; J: TRBJ1-1; DNA: TGTGCCAGCAGTCGACCGACGAACACTGAAGCTTTCTTT; CDR3: CASSRPTNTEAFF
size: many; V: TRBV7-6; D: NA; J: TRBJ2-7; DNA: TGTGCCAGCAGCCTCTCGGGGCAGGGATCCTACGAGCAGTACTTC; CDR3: CASSLSGQGSYEQYF
size: NA; V: TRBV7-9; D: NA; J: TRBJ2-3; DNA: TGTGCCAGCAGGAGGTCAGATACGCAGTATTTT; CDR3: CASRRSDTQYF
size: NA; V: TRBV10-3; D: NA; J: TRBJ1-1; DNA: TGTGCCATCAGTGAGTCGGCTTCTTGGACTGAAGCTTTCTTT; CDR3: CAISESASWTEAFF
size: NA; V: TRBV12-3/TRBV12-4; D: NA; J: TRBJ1-6; DNA: TGTGCCAGCACCTCGGGGGCGCTTTCACCCCTCCACTTT; CDR3: CASTSGALSPLHF
size: few; V: TRBV28; D: NA; J: TRBJ2-5; DNA: TGTGCCAGCAGTTTCCCTAGCCTGGAGACCCAGTACTTC; CDR3: CASSFPSLETQYF
size: many; V: TRBV9; D: TRBD1; J: TRBJ2-4; DNA: TGTGCCAGCAGCTCAGGACAGGGTAGGTCTACGGACATTCAGTACTTC; CDR3: CASSSGQGRSTDIQYF
size: NA; V: TRBV4-2; D: NA; J: TRBJ2-3; DNA: TGTGCCAGCAGCCAAGATGGAGGACCCAACCCTGTGGATACGCAGTATTTT; CDR3: CASSQDGGPNPVDTQYF
size: NA; V: TRBV7-9; D: NA; J: TRBJ1-2; DNA: TGTGCCAGCAGCCTCTTGCCCCCCGGAACCTATGGCTACACCTTC; CDR3: CASSLLPPGTYGYTF
size: NA; V: TRBV7-9; D: TRBD1; J: TRBJ2-6; DNA: TGTGCCAGCAGCTTACCCGCCGGGACAGGGGGCTTAGGCGTCCTGACTTTC; CDR3: CASSLPAGTGGLGVLTF
size: NA; V: TRBV27; D: TRBD1; J: TRBJ2-7; DNA: TGTGCCAGCAGTTCCGGGACAGGGGGCGTTCTGTACTTC; CDR3: CASSSGTGGVLYF
size: NA; V: TRBV20-1; D: NA; J: TRBJ2-7; DNA: TGCAGTGCCAGAAGACAGGCTTACCAGGGCTACGAGCAGTACTTC; CDR3: CSARRQAYQGYEQYF
size: few; V: TRBV5-6; D: NA; J: TRBJ2-3; DNA: TGTGCCAGCAGCCGATCTTTAGAGTCCTCAGATACGCAGTATTTT; CDR3: CASSRSLESSDTQYF
size: NA; V: TRBV10-3; D: NA; J: TRBJ2-2; DNA: TGTGCCATCAGTGAGGCGGGGGCCCATGCCAGGGGGAACACCGGGGAGCTGTTTTTT; CDR3: CAISEAGAHARGNTGELFF
size: NA; V: TRBV3-1; D: TRBD1; J: TRBJ1-2; DNA: TGTGCCAGTACCCCGGGGACAGGGGGCAATGGCTACACCTTC; CDR3: CASTPGTGGNGYTF
size: many; V: TRBV6-6; D: NA; J: TRBJ2-3; DNA: TGTGCCAGCAGTTGGATGAGTATGGCAGATACGCAGTATTTT; CDR3: CASSWMSMADTQYF
size: NA; V: TRBV4-3; D: NA; J: TRBJ1-2; DNA: TGCGCCAGCAGCCAAAGGAGGTTTACTGGCTACTCCTTC; CDR3: CASSQRRFTGYSF
size: NA; V: TRBV6-1; D: NA; J: TRBJ2-4; DNA: TGTGCCAGCAGTGAAGCCACCCCCTGGGACGTATTGGCCAAAAACATTCAGTACTTC; CDR3: CASSEATPWDVLAKNIQYF
size: NA; V: TRBV10-3; D: NA; J: TRBJ2-2; DNA: TGTGCCATCAGTGCCCCGGATGAGGGGGTCACCGGGGAGCTGTTTTTT; CDR3: CAISAPDEGVTGELFF
size: NA; V: TRBV7-3; D: TRBD2; J: TRBJ2-2; DNA: TGTGCCAGCAGCCCAGGGGGTAGCGGGGGTAACACCGGGGAGCTGTTTTTT; CDR3: CASSPGGSGGNTGELFF
size: few; V: TRBV7-6; D: TRBD2; J: TRBJ2-3; DNA: TGTGCCAGCAGCGCGCCGACTAGCGCTCGCACAGATACGCAGTATTTT; CDR3: CASSAPTSARTDTQYF
size: few; V: TRBV9; D: NA; J: TRBJ2-3; DNA: TGTGCCAGCAGCCTAACCGCCGGGCCCGGCCCGCAGTATTTT; CDR3: CASSLTAGPGPQYF
size: NA; V: TRBV12-3/TRBV12-4; D: NA; J: TRBJ2-1; DNA: TGTGCCAGCATAAGAGAGGGGCCGGGGCAGTTCTTC; CDR3: CASIREGPGQFF
size: NA; V: TRBV4-1; D: TRBD1; J: TRBJ1-2; DNA: TGCGCCAGCAGCCAGACGGACAGGGTGAACTATGGCTACACCTTC; CDR3: CASSQTDRVNYGYTF
size: many; V: TRBV5-1; D: NA; J: TRBJ2-3; DNA: TGCGCCAGCAGCCTCCTATGGGCGGGGAGCACAGATACGCAGTATTTT; CDR3: CASSLLWAGSTDTQYF